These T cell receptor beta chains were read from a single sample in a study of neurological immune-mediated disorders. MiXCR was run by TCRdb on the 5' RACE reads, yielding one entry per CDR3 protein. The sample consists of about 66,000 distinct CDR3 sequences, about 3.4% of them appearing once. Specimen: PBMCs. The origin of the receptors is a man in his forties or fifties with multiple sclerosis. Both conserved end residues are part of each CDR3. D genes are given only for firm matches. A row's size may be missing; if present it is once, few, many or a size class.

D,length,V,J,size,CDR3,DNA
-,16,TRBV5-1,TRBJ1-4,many,CASSFAPGSANEKLFF,TGCGCCAGCAGCTTCGCTCCAGGGTCGGCTAATGAAAAACTGTTTTTT
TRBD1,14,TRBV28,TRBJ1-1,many,CASSFGQGNTEAFF,TGTGCCAGCAGTTTTGGACAGGGGAACACTGAAGCTTTCTTT
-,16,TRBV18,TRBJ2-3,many,CASSPRSAGGADTQYF,TGTGCCAGCTCACCACGGTCGGCCGGGGGAGCAGATACGCAGTATTTT
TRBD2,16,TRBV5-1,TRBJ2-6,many,CASSLSGSPGANVLTF,TGCGCCAGCAGCTTAAGCGGGAGCCCTGGGGCCAACGTCCTGACTTTC
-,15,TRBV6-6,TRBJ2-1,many,CASCPRAASYNEQFF,TGTGCCAGCTGTCCAAGGGCGGCCTCCTACAATGAGCAGTTCTTC
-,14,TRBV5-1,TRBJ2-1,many,CASSLEGNYNEQFF,TGCGCCAGCAGCTTGGAAGGGAACTACAATGAGCAGTTCTTC
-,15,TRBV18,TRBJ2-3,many,CASSPPLARTDTQYF,TGTGCCAGCTCACCACCCCTAGCCCGCACAGATACGCAGTATTTT
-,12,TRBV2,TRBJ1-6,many,CASSVRNSPLHF,TGTGCCAGCAGTGTACGTAATTCACCCCTCCACTTT
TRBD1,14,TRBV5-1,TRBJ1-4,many,CASSPPDRNEKLFF,TGCGCCAGCAGCCCCCCGGACAGGAATGAAAAACTGTTTTTT
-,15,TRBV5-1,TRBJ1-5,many,CASSLDGTPRQPQHF,TGCGCCAGCAGCTTGGACGGGACCCCTCGTCAGCCCCAGCATTTT
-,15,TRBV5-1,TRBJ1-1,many,CASSPRQLLNTEAFF,TGCGCCAGCAGCCCAAGACAGCTTTTGAACACTGAAGCTTTCTTT
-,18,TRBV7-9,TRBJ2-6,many,CASNPAPGSRSGANVLTF,TGTGCCAGCAACCCCGCGCCGGGCAGCCGCTCTGGGGCCAACGTCCTGACTTTC
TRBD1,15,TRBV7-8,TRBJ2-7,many,CASSLGQGPSYEQYF,TGTGCCAGCAGCCTGGGACAGGGGCCCTCCTACGAGCAGTACTTC
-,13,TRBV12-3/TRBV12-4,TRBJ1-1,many,CASSRKGNTEAFF,TGTGCCAGCAGTCGCAAGGGGAACACTGAAGCTTTCTTT
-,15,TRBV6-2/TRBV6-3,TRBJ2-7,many,CASSSRGTGKFGQYF,TGTGCCAGCAGTTCCCGTGGGACTGGGAAATTTGGGCAGTACTTC
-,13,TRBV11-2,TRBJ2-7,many,CASGGGHSYEQYF,TGTGCCAGCGGTGGGGGGCACTCCTACGAGCAGTACTTC
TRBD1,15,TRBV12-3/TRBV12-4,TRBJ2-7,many,CASSPAGTGDYEQYF,TGTGCCAGCAGTCCTGCCGGGACAGGGGACTACGAGCAGTACTTC
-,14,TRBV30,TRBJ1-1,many,CAWSPRGARTEAFF,TGTGCCTGGAGCCCCAGGGGCGCGAGAACTGAAGCTTTCTTT
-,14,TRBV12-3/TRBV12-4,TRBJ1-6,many,CASSLGTTSSPLHF,TGTGCCAGCAGTTTGGGGACCACGAGCTCACCCCTCCACTTT
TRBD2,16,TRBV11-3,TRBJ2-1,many,CASSLGLAGVSDEQFF,TGTGCCAGCAGCTTAGGGCTAGCGGGAGTTTCGGATGAGCAGTTCTTC
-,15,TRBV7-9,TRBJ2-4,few,CASSFGGEAKNIQYF,TGTGCCAGCAGCTTTGGCGGGGAAGCCAAAAACATTCAGTACTTC
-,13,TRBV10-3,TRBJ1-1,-,CAITGQQNTEAFF,TGTGCCATCACGGGACAACAAAACACTGAAGCTTTCTTT
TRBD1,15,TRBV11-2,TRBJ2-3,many,CASSDRGRNTDTQYF,TGTGCCAGCAGCGACAGGGGGCGGAACACAGATACGCAGTATTTT
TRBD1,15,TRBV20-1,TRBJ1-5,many,CSARDAGQTYQPQHF,TGCAGTGCTAGAGATGCGGGACAGACCTATCAGCCCCAGCATTTT
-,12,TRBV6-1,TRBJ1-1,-,CEVLRRRTEAFF,TGTGAGGTCCTCAGGCGGCGGACTGAAGCTTTCTTT
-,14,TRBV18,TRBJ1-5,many,CASSPLGDNQPQHF,TGTGCCAGCTCACCACTCGGGGACAATCAGCCCCAGCATTTT
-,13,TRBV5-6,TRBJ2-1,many,CASSPPLGNEQFF,TGTGCCAGCAGCCCACCCCTGGGCAATGAGCAGTTCTTC
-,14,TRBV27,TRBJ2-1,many,CASSLSVSYNEQFF,TGTGCCAGCAGTTTATCAGTCTCCTACAATGAGCAGTTCTTC
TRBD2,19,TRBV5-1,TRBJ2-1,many,CASSPGIAGASSSYNEQFF,TGCGCCAGCAGTCCTGGGATAGCGGGGGCCTCGAGCTCCTACAATGAGCAGTTCTTC
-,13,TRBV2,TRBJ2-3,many,CASSRQSTDTQYF,TGTGCCAGCAGTAGACAGAGCACAGATACGCAGTATTTT
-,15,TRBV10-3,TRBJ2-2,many,CAISERGEGTGELFF,TGTGCCATCAGTGAGAGGGGCGAGGGCACCGGGGAGCTGTTTTTT
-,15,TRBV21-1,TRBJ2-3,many,CASSITGRITDTQYF,TGTGCCAGCAGCATTACGGGGCGGATCACAGATACGCAGTATTTT
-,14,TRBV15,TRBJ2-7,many,CATKGLIPRYEQYF,TGTGCCACGAAGGGCTTGATCCCGCGATACGAGCAGTACTTC
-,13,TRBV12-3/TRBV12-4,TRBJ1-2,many,CASSNSGVYGYTF,TGTGCCAGCAGCAATTCCGGGGTCTATGGCTACACCTTC
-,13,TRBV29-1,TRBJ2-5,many,CSVEQGGTETQYF,TGCAGCGTTGAACAGGGAGGAACAGAGACCCAGTACTTC
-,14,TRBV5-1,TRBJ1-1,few,CASSFGDGNTEAFF,TGCGCCAGCAGCTTTGGCGACGGGAACACTGAAGCTTTCTTT
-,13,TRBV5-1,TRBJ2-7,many,CASSSTGAYEQYF,TGCGCCAGCAGCTCAACAGGAGCCTACGAGCAGTACTTC
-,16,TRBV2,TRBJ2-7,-,CASSEETQGVVYEQYF,TGTGCCAGCAGCGAGGAAACCCAGGGAGTCGTTTACGAGCAGTACTTC
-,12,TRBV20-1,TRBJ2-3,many,CSASWNPDTQYF,TGCAGTGCCAGCTGGAATCCAGATACGCAGTATTTT
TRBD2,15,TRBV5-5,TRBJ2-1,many,CASSLLSGGINEQFF,TGTGCCAGCAGCTTGCTCAGCGGGGGGATCAATGAGCAGTTCTTC
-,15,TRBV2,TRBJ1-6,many,CASSRGHLGNSPLHF,TGTGCCAGCAGTAGGGGACACCTCGGGAATTCACCCCTCCACTTT
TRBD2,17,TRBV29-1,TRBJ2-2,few,CSVTPWVAGAGTGELFF,TGCAGCGTCACCCCCTGGGTAGCGGGGGCCGGCACCGGGGAGCTGTTTTTT
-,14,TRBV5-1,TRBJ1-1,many,CASSSGEQNTEAFF,TGCGCCAGCAGCTCGGGAGAACAGAACACTGAAGCTTTCTTT
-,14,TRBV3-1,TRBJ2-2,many,CASSQDKGTGELFF,TGTGCCAGCAGCCAAGATAAGGGGACCGGGGAGCTGTTTTTT
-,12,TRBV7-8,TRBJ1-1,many,CASSLGGSQVYF,TGTGCCAGCAGCTTAGGGGGGAGTCAGGTTTACTTT
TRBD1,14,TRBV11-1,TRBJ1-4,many,CASSSDREGEKLFF,TGTGCCAGCAGTTCGGACAGGGAAGGAGAAAAACTGTTTTTT
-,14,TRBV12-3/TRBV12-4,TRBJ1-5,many,CASSSQGEGQPQHF,TGTGCCAGCAGTTCACAGGGAGAGGGTCAGCCCCAGCATTTT
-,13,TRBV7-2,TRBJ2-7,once,CASSLDRTYDQYF,TGTGCCAGCAGCTTAGACAGAACCTACGATCAGTACTTC
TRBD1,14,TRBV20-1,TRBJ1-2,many,CSARVLGQGGGYTF,TGCAGTGCTAGAGTCCTAGGACAGGGTGGTGGCTACACCTTC
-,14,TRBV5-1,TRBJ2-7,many,CASSLAPETYEQYF,TGCGCCAGCAGCTTGGCCCCAGAAACCTACGAGCAGTACTTC
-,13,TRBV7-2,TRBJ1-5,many,CASSPLRDQPQHF,TGTGCCAGCAGCCCTCTGAGGGATCAGCCCCAGCATTTT
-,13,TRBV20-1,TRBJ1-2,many,CSARDRGAAGYTF,TGCAGTGCTAGAGATCGGGGGGCGGCTGGCTACACCTTC